The 31 T cell receptor beta chains listed next were all sequenced from one sample in a study of CD8+ T cells in alopecia areata. Treatment in this sample: oral pan-JAK inhibitor, 5-10 mg twice daily. cDNA serving as the sequencing template came from extracted, reverse transcribed RNA. Repertoires were generated with immunoSEQ multiplex PCR, while TCRdb's copy carries only in-frame clones and drops some. This table has about 130,000 clones, less than 70% appearing once. The sample in question was CD8+ T cells sorted from blood, obtained at week 4, from a patient treated with tofacitinib. Receptor source: a human donor with alopecia areata.

The chain joins TRBV19 to TRBJ2-3; TRBD1 agrees at 7 bases. Germline V gene sequence: CDR1 LNHDA, CDR2 SQIVND (reference sequence). This CDR3 is built from 15 residues. V gave up 4 bases and J gave up 0 bases; unmatched junction bases: 4. This CDR3 is CASSTRGRSTDTQYF. The CDR3 coding sequence is TGTGCCAGTAGTACGAGGGGGCGAAGCACAGATACGCAGTATTTT.

The chain joins TRBV2 to TRBJ1-2, with 10 bases lining up with TRBD1. The junction had 4 bases not matched to a gene; V was cut back by 6 bases and J by 6 bases. CDR3 length: 13 amino acids. Germline CDR1 reads SNHLY; CDR2 reads FYNNEI. The CDR3 DNA reads as TGTGCCAGCAGGACAGGGGGCGAGGATGGCTACACCTTC. Its translation is CASRTGGEDGYTF.

Details on this clone: The same CDR3 can be traced to other DNA sequences in this sample. J is TRBJ2-7 and V is TRBV7-9; no firm D call. This CDR3 is built from 13 residues. V was shortened by 2 bases and J by 0 bases, with 5 bases between the two germline ends. CDR1 SEHNR and CDR2 FQNEAQ come from the germline V gene (reference sequence). CDR3 sequence reads: CASSLPSSYEQYF. DNA of the CDR3: TGTGCCAGCAGCTTACCCAGCTCCTACGAGCAGTACTTC.

This clone was observed once. The chain joins TRBV7-6 to TRBJ2-4, with TRBD1 identical over 7 bases. Looked up from germline, CDR1 is SGHVS and CDR2 is FNYEAQ. The trim removed 5 bases at V and 9 bases at J, leaving 1 base unmatched. The CDR3 is made up of 11 amino acids. The CDR3 DNA follows: TGTGCCAGCAGCGCAGGGGGCATTCAGTACTTC. It encodes CASSAGGIQYF.

The rearrangement links TRBV11-1 to TRBJ1-1; the match to TRBD1 covers 10 bases. The germline gives CDR1 SGHAT, CDR2 FQDESV (reference sequence). The CDR3 sequence is 14 residues long. J gave up 7 bases and V 5 bases, and 7 bases lay outside the gene matches. This chain's CDR3 is CASSLIGTGVEAFF. The CDR3 DNA reads as TGTGCCAGCAGCCTAATCGGGACAGGGGTTGAAGCTTTCTTT.

The chain employs TRBV4-1 and TRBJ2-5; 10 bases are shared with TRBD1. The trim removed 4 bases at V and 1 base at J, leaving 0 bases unmatched. The CDR3 has 14 amino acids. Germline CDR1 is MGHRA and CDR2 is YSYEKL. The CDR3 sequence is CASSRQGAQETQYF. The CDR3 DNA sequence: TGCGCCAGCAGCCGACAGGGGGCCCAAGAGACCCAGTACTTC.

The V call is TRBV2, the J call TRBJ1-2; D remains unclear. The CDR3 has 10 amino acids. Trimming stripped 4 bases from V and 8 bases from J, with 5 bases between. Germline-derived CDR1 and CDR2 are SNHLY and FYNNEI. DNA of the CDR3: TGTGCCAGCAGTGGAACGGGCTACACCTTC. It specifies CASSGTGYTF.

CDR3 in DNA: TGTGCCAGCAGCACCCAGGGACAGCGGAGCACAGATACGCAGTATTTT. Encoded protein: CASSTQGQRSTDTQYF. J is TRBJ2-3 and V is TRBV9, with 7 bases aligning to TRBD1. Losses at the gene ends were 4 bases for V and 0 bases for J; bases not matched to a gene: 8. This CDR3 is 16 amino acids long. Germline V gene sequence: CDR1 SGDLS, CDR2 YYNGEE.

The DNA of the CDR3 is TGTGCCAGCAGCGCCTTCATCAGGGGTGGGGATGAGCAGTTCTTC. As protein: CASSAFIRGGDEQFF. The chain couples TRBV9 to TRBJ2-1; D is possibly TRBD1 (6 bases). The CDR3 length is 15 residues. Germline values: CDR1 SGDLS, CDR2 YYNGEE. The V gene lost 3 bases and the J gene lost 8 bases, with 18 bases spanning the gap.

The chain couples TRBV2 to TRBJ1-2, with D uncertain. Trimming removed 4 bases from V and 2 bases from J, with 14 bases in between. CDR3 length: 15 amino acids. CDR1 and CDR2 from the germline V gene are SNHLY and FYNNEI. CDR3 in amino acids: CASSVSGVGNYGYTF. CDR3 nucleotides: TGTGCCAGCAGTGTCTCCGGGGTGGGGAACTATGGCTACACCTTC.

This clone has only one observation. The chain uses TRBV4-1 and TRBJ2-5; D possibly corresponds to TRBD2 (6 bases). V lost 2 bases to trimming and J lost 5 bases, with 12 bases between them. This CDR3 contains 14 residues. From germline, CDR1 is MGHRA and CDR2 YSYEKL. As DNA, the CDR3 is TGCGCCAGCAGCCAAATGACTAGAGTTGAGACCCAGTACTTC. Amino acids: CASSQMTRVETQYF.

This sequence joins TRBV29-1 and TRBJ1-1, with D perhaps matching TRBD1 (5 bases). With 5 bases removed from V and 8 bases from J, the gap between germline ends came to 24 bases. This CDR3 has 15 residues. Germline V lookup: CDR1 SQVTM, CDR2 ANQGSEA. The CDR3 nucleotides read TGCAGCGTTCCCAGCGGGGGTGAGGAAGGCTTCGAAGCTTTCTTT. Protein: CSVPSGGEEGFEAFF.

The V and J genes are TRBV7-6 and TRBJ1-6; possibly TRBD1 for D (6 bases). CDR3 length: 15 amino acids. Trimming pared 5 bases from V and 8 bases from J, leaving 16 bases between. CDR1 and CDR2 from the germline V gene are SGHVS and FNYEAQ. CDR3 sequence: CASSRTENGDSPLHF. The CDR3 DNA reads TGTGCCAGCAGCCGGACAGAGAACGGAGATTCACCCCTCCACTTT.

This sequence joins TRBV15 and TRBJ2-7, with a possible D match to TRBD1 (6 bases). Germline CDR1 is LNHNV and CDR2 is YYDKDF (reference sequence). The CDR3 contains 12 residues. Trimming removed 8 bases from V and 1 base from J, with 9 bases in between. CDR3 nucleotide sequence: TGTGCCACCTCGGACAGTTCCTACGAGCAGTACTTC. Translating gives CATSDSSYEQYF.

The chain has TRBV30 and TRBJ1-2, with 9 bases aligning to TRBD1. The V and J ends lost 6 bases and 5 bases, in that order; junction bases with no gene match: 13. The CDR3 extends over 15 amino acids. Germline V lookup: CDR1 GTSNPN, CDR2 SVGIG (reference sequence). As DNA, the CDR3 is TGTGCCTGTTCCGTTGTAGGGACAGGGATTTATGGCTACACCTTC. This encodes CACSVVGTGIYGYTF.

The chain recombines TRBV7-8 with TRBJ2-1; D not resolved. Trimming left V 5 bases short and J 0 bases short, with 17 bases between. CDR1 is SGHVS and CDR2 is FQNEAQ in the germline V gene. The CDR3 sequence is 17 residues long. The CDR3 sequence is CASSPFPSLSSYNEQFF. DNA for the CDR3: TGTGCCAGCAGCCCCTTTCCCTCCCTTAGCTCCTACAATGAGCAGTTCTTC.

The chain recombines TRBV30 with TRBJ2-7; D is ambiguous. Trimming shortened V by 4 bases and J by 2 bases, and 12 bases separated the two germline ends. The germline V gene has CDR1 GTSNPN and CDR2 SVGIG (reference sequence). The CDR3 length is 13 residues. CDR3 amino acids: CAWMGRNAYEQYF. For the CDR3, the DNA is TGTGCCTGGATGGGCAGGAATGCCTACGAGCAGTACTTC.

V is TRBV2 and J is TRBJ2-7, with D perhaps TRBD1 or TRBD2 (5 bases each). The V gene lost 5 bases and the J gene lost 2 bases, with 22 bases spanning the gap. This CDR3 region has 17 residues. Germline loops: CDR1 SNHLY, CDR2 FYNNEI. In DNA form, the CDR3 reads TGTGCCAGCAGTAGTCCCCACGGGGCTCCTTCCACCTACGAGCAGTACTTC. Amino acid sequence: CASSSPHGAPSTYEQYF.

This chain joins TRBV7-9 and TRBJ2-1; no definite D call. Germline loops: CDR1 SEHNR, CDR2 FQNEAQ (reference sequence). Deletions cut 3 bases from V and 7 bases from J, with 16 bases between. CDR3 length equals 15 residues. The CDR3 protein is CASSLGITRWNEQFF. CDR3 nucleotides: TGTGCCAGCAGCTTGGGGATAACAAGGTGGAATGAGCAGTTCTTC.

The chain combines TRBV19 with TRBJ1-1; D is undetermined. The CDR3 extends over 15 amino acids. Germline CDR1 and CDR2: LNHDA and SQIVND (reference sequence). The ends were cut back, 3 bases at V and 2 bases at J, with 13 bases in the middle. CDR3 nucleotide sequence: TGTGCCAGTAGTATTGGCCCGGGATTAAACACTGAAGCTTTCTTT. Encoded protein: CASSIGPGLNTEAFF.

Only a few counts were recorded for this clone. V and J are TRBV29-1 and TRBJ1-5; possible D gene TRBD1, 6 bases. Germline V gene data show CDR1 as SQVTM and CDR2 as ANQGSEA. V shed 7 bases and J shed 6 bases, with 16 bases lying between them. CDR3 size: 13 residues. CDR3 residues: CSAPPGVGQPQHF. CDR3 nucleotides: TGCAGCGCCCCTCCAGGGGTAGGTCAGCCCCAGCATTTT.

This clone was counted only a few times. The chain has TRBV9 and TRBJ2-5, with D unresolved. The CDR3 is made up of 13 amino acids. The germline V gene encodes CDR1 SGDLS and CDR2 YYNGEE. V was shortened by 0 bases and J by 5 bases, with 8 bases between the two germline ends. CDR3 amino acids: CASSVATVETQYF. The CDR3 DNA follows: TGTGCCAGCAGCGTAGCGACGGTGGAGACCCAGTACTTC.

The rearrangement links TRBV14 to TRBJ1-2; 9 nucleotides align to TRBD1. There are 18 residues in the CDR3. Germline-derived CDR1 and CDR2 are SGHDN and FVKESK. The ends lost 2 bases at V and 2 bases at J; junction bases unmatched: 12. For the CDR3, the DNA is TGTGCCAGCAGCCAAAGGACAGGGGCGCCTACCAGAAACTATGGCTACACCTTC. The encoded protein is CASSQRTGAPTRNYGYTF.

This chain connects TRBV29-1 to TRBJ2-7; D is uncertain. Germline CDR1 SQVTM, CDR2 ANQGSEA. The CDR3 spans 13 residues. Deletions cut 4 bases from V and 2 bases from J, with 12 bases between. DNA for the CDR3: TGCAGCGTTGGACGGAAACCCCCCTACGAGCAGTACTTC. This encodes CSVGRKPPYEQYF.

This clone has only a few counts. Other nucleotide sequences in the sample specify the same CDR3. The V and J genes are TRBV29-1 and TRBJ2-7; D is unclear. This CDR3 is built from 11 residues. Germline CDR1 SQVTM, CDR2 ANQGSEA. The V and J ends lost 0 bases and 2 bases respectively, with 2 bases between them. The CDR3 bases are TGCAGCGTTGAAGACCCCTACGAGCAGTACTTC. This sequence encodes CSVEDPYEQYF.

The J gene is TRBJ2-1, the V gene TRBV30; perhaps D is TRBD1 or TRBD2 (6 bases each). V dropped 5 bases and J dropped 10 bases, with 15 bases sitting between them. Per germline, CDR1 GTSNPN and CDR2 SVGIG (reference sequence). This CDR3 is built from 12 residues. Here the CDR3 reads CAWLPGGYEQFF. Here the CDR3 DNA reads TGTGCCTGGCTCCCCGGGGGCTACGAGCAGTTCTTC.

This chain connects TRBV29-1 to TRBJ2-5; tentative D call: TRBD2 (6 bases). Germline V gene sequence: CDR1 SQVTM, CDR2 ANQGSEA. V was pared by 4 bases and J by 1 base, with 7 bases between. There are 12 residues in the CDR3. The CDR3 loop is CSVGTIQETQYF. The CDR3 nucleotides are TGCAGCGTTGGGACTATCCAAGAGACCCAGTACTTC.

This clone is a singleton in its sample. J is TRBJ1-1 and V is TRBV27; unclear D gene. Germline-derived CDR1 and CDR2 are MNHEY and SMNVEV (reference sequence). V lost 4 bases to trimming and J lost 7 bases, with 13 bases between them. The CDR3 length is 13 residues. Here the CDR3 reads CASSSVPVGEAFF. The CDR3 nucleotides are TGTGCCAGCAGTTCAGTACCAGTTGGTGAAGCTTTCTTT.

The V and J genes are TRBV6-6 and TRBJ2-7; TRBD1 matches at 7 bases. In germline, CDR1 is MNHNY, CDR2 SVGAGI (reference sequence). This CDR3 has 14 amino acids. Losses at the gene ends were 6 bases for V and 0 bases for J; bases not matched to a gene: 5. CDR3 in DNA: TGTGCCAGCAGCAGGACAGGCTTCTCCTACGAGCAGTACTTC. This sequence encodes CASSRTGFSYEQYF.

This chain links TRBV4-3 with TRBJ2-5; D ambiguous. The CDR3 totals 13 residues. V was trimmed by 0 bases and J by 3 bases, leaving 5 bases between them. Germline CDR1 and CDR2: LGHNA and YSLEER. CDR3 bases: TGCGCCAGCAGCCAAGATGAAGAAGAGACCCAGTACTTC. Amino acid sequence: CASSQDEEETQYF.

CDR3 DNA: TGCAGCGTTGGAGGGGCTGGGACCGGGGAGCTGTTTTTT. Its translation: CSVGGAGTGELFF. J is TRBJ2-2 and V is TRBV29-1; D may match TRBD1 or TRBD2 (5 bases each). V was cut by 4 bases and J by 5 bases, with 11 bases left in between. CDR3 length: 13 amino acids. Per germline, CDR1 SQVTM and CDR2 ANQGSEA.